These 19 T cell receptor beta chains were sequenced from one sample in a study of blood T cell repertoires in COVID-19. The assay was immunoSEQ multiplex PCR, and TCRdb's table has in-frame clones only and misses some. This sample yields about 140,000 clones, of which approximately 86% are seen a single time; 1.5% to 2% belongs to the top ten. The sequencing sample was made of peripheral blood. All receptors derive from a man aged 65 to 79 with acute or convalescent COVID-19.

This chain joins TRBV7-9 and TRBJ1-5, with 10 positions matching TRBD1. This CDR3 is 18 amino acids long. The ends lost 5 bases at V and 4 bases at J; junction bases unmatched: 14. Germline assignment: CDR1 SEHNR and CDR2 FQNEAQ (reference sequence). CDR3 sequence: CASSASGQGRDRNQPQHF. Written as DNA, the CDR3 is TGTGCCAGCAGCGCCTCGGGACAGGGGCGGGATAGGAATCAGCCCCAGCATTTT.

This chain joins TRBV6-5 and TRBJ2-5; unclear D gene. The CDR3 is 12 residues long. V dropped 5 bases and J dropped 7 bases, with 11 bases sitting between them. CDR1 and CDR2 (germline): MNHEY, SVGAGI. CDR3 DNA sequence: TGTGCCAGCAGTCCACAAGTTGGGACCCAGTACTTC. This codes for CASSPQVGTQYF.

The V and J genes are TRBV5-4 and TRBJ1-1; 7 nucleotides match TRBD1. CDR1 and CDR2 (germline): SGHNT, YYREEE (reference sequence). The CDR3 sequence is 15 residues long. Trimming at V came to 0 bases and at J to 4 bases, leaving 6 bases not matched to a gene. As DNA, the CDR3 is TGTGCCAGCAGCTTGGCCGGGGCAGGGGGCACTGAAGCTTTCTTT. Protein product: CASSLAGAGGTEAFF.

The CDR3 spells CASSQHQGPSYGYTF. The CDR3 bases are TGTGCCAGCAGCCAGCACCAGGGGCCCTCATATGGCTACACCTTC. V is TRBV4-2 and J is TRBJ1-2; the D gene is possibly TRBD1 (6 bases). This CDR3 is built from 15 residues. V gave up 3 bases and J gave up 5 bases, with 16 bases separating them. CDR1 is LGHNA and CDR2 is YNFKEQ in the germline V gene.

This clone was seen a handful of times. The chain couples TRBV27 to TRBJ2-7; 9 positions agree with TRBD1. The germline V gene encodes CDR1 MNHEY and CDR2 SMNVEV (reference sequence). The CDR3 is 14 amino acids. The V gene end was trimmed by 5 bases and the J gene end by 3 bases; junction bases not matched to a gene: 5. The CDR3 sequence: CASSPTDRGYEQYF. The DNA for the CDR3 is TGTGCCAGCAGTCCGACGGACAGGGGCTACGAGCAGTACTTC.

V and J are TRBV9 and TRBJ2-7; a possible D gene is TRBD2 (6 bases). Per the germline V gene, CDR1 is SGDLS and CDR2 is YYNGEE. The CDR3 runs 16 residues. V was cut by 0 bases and J by 2 bases, with 15 bases left in between. CDR3 bases: TGTGCCAGCAGCGTAGAGGGTGGGGGGAATCCCTACGAGCAGTACTTC. It translates to CASSVEGGGNPYEQYF. The complete variable domain, with remaining parts taken from reference TRBV9 and TRBJ2-7, reads DSGVTQTPKHLITATGQRVTLRCSPRSGDLSVYWYQQSLDQGLQFLIQYYNGEERAKGNILERFSAQQFPDLHSELNLSSLELGDSALYFCASSVEGGGNPYEQYFGPGTRLTVT.

DNA of the CDR3: TGTGCCAGCAGCTCCGGGACAGCCAACTCCTACGAGCAGTACTTC. Translating it yields CASSSGTANSYEQYF. The J gene is TRBJ2-7, the V gene TRBV6-5; 7 positions match TRBD1. CDR3 length: 15 amino acids. Unmatched junction bases numbered 8, after V lost 6 bases and J lost 0 bases. Germline V gene data show CDR1 as MNHEY and CDR2 as SVGAGI.

This chain links TRBV25-1 with TRBJ1-3, with D perhaps TRBD1 (6 bases). This CDR3 is 17 amino acids long. Trimming took 2 bases from V and 0 from J, leaving 14 bases between them. Germline-derived CDR1 and CDR2 are MGHDK and SYGVNS. The CDR3 is CASSEVGQGYSGNTIYF. CDR3 nucleotides: TGTGCCAGCAGTGAAGTGGGGCAGGGGTACTCTGGAAACACCATATATTTT.

This clone was picked up one time. The gene calls are TRBV7-9 and TRBJ2-5; 15 positions agree with TRBD2. Germline CDR1 SEHNR, CDR2 FQNEAQ (reference sequence). The CDR3 contains 16 residues. V trimming: 5 bases; J trimming: 5 bases; junction bases outside the gene matches: 6. CDR3 protein: CASSATGTSGGETQYF. In nucleotides, the CDR3 is TGTGCCAGCAGCGCCACCGGGACTAGCGGGGGGGAGACCCAGTACTTC. The complete variable domain, with remaining parts taken from reference TRBV7-9 and TRBJ2-5, reads DTGVSQNPRHKITKRGQNVTFRCDPISEHNRLYWYRQTLGQGPEFLTYFQNEAQLEKSRLLSDRFSAERPKGSFSTLEIQRTEQGDSAMYLCASSATGTSGGETQYFGPGTRLLVL.

The J gene is TRBJ2-5, the V gene TRBV2; weak D call: TRBD1 (5 bases). CDR1 is SNHLY, CDR2 FYNNEI, per germline. This CDR3 region has 13 residues. The CDR3 reads CACIPRQQETQYF. The CDR3 region has the DNA TGTGCATGTATCCCCCGACAGCAAGAGACCCAGTACTTC.

The chain carries TRBV2 and TRBJ2-5, with unresolved D. This CDR3 is built from 13 residues. The germline CDR1 and CDR2 sequences are SNHLY and FYNNEI. Trimming pared 6 bases from V and 0 bases from J, leaving 8 bases between. The CDR3 region is CASRQVYQETQYF. The CDR3 coding sequence is TGTGCCAGCAGGCAGGTGTACCAAGAGACCCAGTACTTC.

V gene TRBV19 combines with J gene TRBJ1-5; 9 bases agree with TRBD1. Germline V gene data show CDR1 as LNHDA and CDR2 as SQIVND (reference sequence). The V and J ends lost 7 bases and 1 base, in that order; junction bases with no gene match: 5. CDR3 length equals 15 residues. The DNA of the CDR3 is TGTGCCAGTACCGGGACAGGGCAGAGCAATCAGCCCCAGCATTTT. It is translated as CASTGTGQSNQPQHF.

This chain uses TRBV28 with TRBJ2-7; 9 bases agree with TRBD1. Germline V gives CDR1 MDHEN, CDR2 SYDVKM. The CDR3 contains 15 residues. After removal of 0 bases from V and 3 bases from J, the junction contained 3 bases not matched to a gene. CDR3 DNA: TGTGCCAGCAGTTTATGGACAGGGGGTTTCTACGAGCAGTACTTC. This gives the protein CASSLWTGGFYEQYF.

The gene calls are TRBV27 and TRBJ2-3, with D perhaps TRBD1 (6 bases). Germline V gene lookup returns CDR1 MNHEY and CDR2 SMNVEV (reference sequence). The CDR3 is 13 amino acids. The V end was cut by 10 bases, the J end by 1 base, with 12 bases between. This CDR3 is CAIKRTGTDTQYF. CDR3 nucleotide sequence: TGTGCCATCAAACGGACAGGCACAGATACGCAGTATTTT.

CDR3 nucleotides: TGTGCCATCAGCACAGGGGGGCCCTACGAGCAGTACTTC. Translated, it gives CAISTGGPYEQYF. The V gene is TRBV10-3, the J gene TRBJ2-7; 8 nucleotides match TRBD1. The germline gives CDR1 ENHRY, CDR2 SYGVKD. The length of the CDR3 is 13 residues. Trimming took 6 bases from V and 2 from J; bases not matched to a gene: 3.

The chain couples TRBV7-9 to TRBJ1-5; 10 bases map to TRBD1. Per the germline V gene, CDR1 is SEHNR and CDR2 is FQNEAQ (reference sequence). This CDR3 has 16 amino acids. V gave up 5 bases and J gave up 3 bases; unmatched junction bases: 7. CDR3 in amino acids: CASSDGTGVYNQPQHF. For the CDR3, the DNA is TGTGCCAGCAGCGATGGGACAGGGGTGTACAATCAGCCCCAGCATTTT.

CDR3 sequence: CASREGGPGNTIYF. The CDR3 DNA sequence: TGTGCCAGCAGGGAGGGGGGGCCTGGAAACACCATATATTTT. V and J are TRBV28 and TRBJ1-3; perhaps TRBD1 as D (6 bases). Germline CDR1 and CDR2: MDHEN and SYDVKM. The CDR3 contains 14 residues. Deletions cut 6 bases from V and 2 bases from J, with 11 bases between. The variable domain in full, completed from reference TRBV28 and TRBJ1-3, reads DVKVTQSSRYLVKRTGEKVFLECVQDMDHENMFWYRQDPGLGLRLIYFSYDVKMKEKGDIPEGYSVSREKKERFSLILESASTNQTSMYLCASREGGPGNTIYFGEGSWLTVV.

The J gene is TRBJ1-5, the V gene TRBV6-5; D gene uncertain. V was trimmed by 5 bases and J by 0 bases, leaving 11 bases between them. Germline V gives CDR1 MNHEY, CDR2 SVGAGI. The CDR3 runs to 15 residues. The DNA of the CDR3 is TGTGCCAGCAGTAATCAGGCTTATAGCAATCAGCCCCAGCATTTT. Translated: CASSNQAYSNQPQHF.

The V and J genes are TRBV11-2 and TRBJ2-7; 13 nucleotides line up with TRBD2. The V gene's germline CDR1 is SGHAT and CDR2 FQNNGV. The V gene end was trimmed by 5 bases and the J gene end by 3 bases; junction bases not matched to a gene: 13. This CDR3 spans 18 amino acids. CDR3 region: CASSRTSGGGPIFYEQYF. In DNA, the CDR3 is TGTGCCAGCAGCCGGACTAGCGGGGGAGGCCCCATTTTCTACGAGCAGTACTTC.